Listed below are T cell receptor beta chains from one sample, sequenced in a study of blood T cell repertoires in COVID-19. Generated by immunoSEQ multiplex PCR, the TCRdb table keeps only in-frame clones and is missing some. Altogether thousands of clones are present, approximately 86% being singletons, with the ten largest covering just over 7%. Sequencing input: peripheral blood. The source of these receptors is a human donor with active COVID-19. The donor label of this sample is uncertain. Each CDR3 is given with its conserved first and last residue. Only part of the rows carry a size: once, few, many, or a class if the clone is expanded.

TRBV9	.	TRBJ2-1	CASSTRLAGGYNEQFF
TRBV9	few	TRBJ1-2	CASSPGTDNYGYTF
TRBV6-2/TRBV6-3	.	TRBJ1-1	CASTPGGEAFF
TRBV7-2	.	TRBJ2-1	CASSLTRFANNEQFF
TRBV20-1	.	TRBJ1-1	CSARDIEAFF
TRBV6-5	.	TRBJ2-7	CASRPRAGGGEQYF
TRBV5-1	.	TRBJ2-7	CASSRGQSNYEQYF
TRBV6-5	.	TRBJ2-1	CASSTYREIYNEQFF
TRBV11-2	.	TRBJ2-3	CASSPARFWTDTQYF
TRBV4-3	.	TRBJ2-2	CASSQASAGKTGELFF
TRBV15	.	TRBJ1-2	CATSRQPTGWDYGYTF
TRBV19	.	TRBJ1-4	CASSMGGTREKLFF
TRBV18	.	TRBJ1-1	CASSPSKVNTEAFF
TRBV19	.	TRBJ2-7	CASSSGLANYEQYF
TRBV5-6	.	TRBJ2-3	CASSLGTPTSTDTQYF
TRBV19	.	TRBJ1-5	CASSIRGMSNQPQHF
TRBV12-3/TRBV12-4	.	TRBJ2-7	CASGGAYEQYF